One T cell receptor (beta chain) is described in this entry. These data belong to a study of cytomegalovirus exposure and HLA in healthy donors. Trimming pared 2 bases from V and 4 bases from J, leaving 12 bases between. The CDR3 sequence is 14 residues long. Germline CDR1 is MNHNS and CDR2 is SASEGT. 60 Vbeta and 13 Jbeta primers were used in PCR. Some clones are missing from TCRdb's copy, which holds only in-frame ones; the method was immunoSEQ multiplex PCR. This table holds fewer than 150,000 clones, 65% to 80% found once. V gene TRBV6-1 combines with J gene TRBJ2-7; TRBD1 is a possible D gene (7 bases). This TCR came from a man between 35 and 55 years old in good health and CMV-seropositive. Sequenced input: PBMCs. This CDR3 is CASSEMEGAYEQYF. DNA for the CDR3: TGTGCCAGCAGTGAAATGGAGGGGGCTTACGAGCAGTACTTC.